This passage covers 14 T cell receptor beta chains from one sample sequenced in a study of blood T cell repertoires in COVID-19. Data came from immunoSEQ multiplex PCR; TCRdb stores just in-frame clones and leaves some out. The top ten hold roughly 25% of the sample, which has 85,000 to 95,000 clones, roughly 83% seen once. Sequencing was performed on peripheral blood. The receptor set was obtained from a human donor in a cohort sampled during active COVID-19.

The rearrangement links TRBV27 to TRBJ2-5, with 7 bases identical to TRBD2. V shed 6 bases and J 4 bases; nucleotides not matched to a gene: 14. The germline CDR1 and CDR2 sequences are MNHEY and SMNVEV (reference sequence). The CDR3 extends over 16 amino acids. The CDR3 spells CASSPSAGELLETQYF. In nucleotides, the CDR3 is TGTGCCAGCAGCCCTAGTGCGGGAGAATTGTTAGAGACCCAGTACTTC.

CDR3 in DNA: TGTGCCAGCAGCTTAGGACTAGCGGGGGTCAATGAGCAGTTCTTC. It translates to CASSLGLAGVNEQFF. The chain recombines TRBV11-3 with TRBJ2-1; TRBD2 matches at 12 bases. V shed 1 base and J 6 bases; nucleotides not matched to a gene: 1. The CDR3 runs 15 residues. Germline CDR1 and CDR2: SGHNT and YENEEA.

The V call is TRBV12-3 or TRBV12-4, the J call TRBJ2-5, with 7 bases lining up with TRBD2. This CDR3 comprises 13 residues. J gave up 2 bases and V 3 bases, and 0 bases lay outside the gene matches. The CDR3 nucleotides read TGTGCCAGCAGTTTCGGGGGGCAAGAGACCCAGTACTTC. Its translation: CASSFGGQETQYF.

CDR3 nucleotide sequence: TGTGCCAGCAGGCATTTAAAGAGGGCAGGGGGTTCGAACACTGAAGCTTTCTTT. As protein: CASRHLKRAGGSNTEAFF. The V call is TRBV21-1, the J call TRBJ1-1; the D call in the table, TRBD1, was not verified against the DNA. TRBV21-1 is deemed a pseudogene. This CDR3 has 18 residues.

This clone was observed a few times. V and J are TRBV18 and TRBJ1-2; D is ambiguous. This CDR3 has 12 residues. Germline CDR1 is KGHSH and CDR2 is LQKENI. V shed 3 bases and J shed 10 bases, with 12 bases lying between them. This CDR3 is CASSPSGEVYTF. The CDR3 region has the DNA TGTGCCAGCTCACCTTCCGGGGAGGTCTACACCTTC.

This clone was counted once. The chain joins TRBV6-4 to TRBJ1-6; weak D call: TRBD1 (5 bases). Per germline, CDR1 MRHNA and CDR2 SNTAGT. There are 14 residues in the CDR3. Trimming removed 2 bases at V and 8 bases at J, with 10 bases between. The CDR3 DNA sequence: TGTGCCAGCAGTGACGCGGCGGGGGATTCACCCCTCCACTTT. Translating gives CASSDAAGDSPLHF.

This chain connects TRBV7-2 to TRBJ1-2; 8 bases agree with TRBD1. Trimming took 2 bases from V and 6 from J; bases not matched to a gene: 8. The CDR3 spans 15 residues. The germline V gene encodes CDR1 SGHTA and CDR2 FQGNSA. The CDR3, as DNA: TGTGCCAGCAGCTTACGAGCAGGGGGCGGACATGGCTACACCTTC. Translation gives CASSLRAGGGHGYTF. The full variable domain, in which reference TRBV7-2 and TRBJ1-2 provide the parts outside the CDR3, is GAGVSQSPSNKVTEKGKDVELRCDPISGHTALYWYRQSLGQGLEFLIYFQGNSAPDKSGLPSDRFSAERTGGSVSTLTIQRTQQEDSAVYLCASSLRAGGGHGYTFGSGTRLTVV.

The CDR3 DNA reads TGTGCCAGCAGTTACTCAAACAGCCTGAGCTCCTACGAGCAGTACTTC. Encoded protein: CASSYSNSLSSYEQYF. V gene TRBV6-5 combines with J gene TRBJ2-7; D is uncertain. V was trimmed by 0 bases and J by 0 bases, leaving 12 bases between them. CDR1 is MNHEY and CDR2 is SVGAGI in the germline V gene. This CDR3 contains 16 residues.

V usage is TRBV7-9 and J usage is TRBJ2-7; D possibly corresponds to TRBD1 (6 bases). Trimming removed 0 bases from V and 2 bases from J, with 8 bases in between. The CDR3 sequence is 14 residues long. From germline, CDR1 is SEHNR and CDR2 FQNEAQ (reference sequence). In DNA, the CDR3 is TGTGCCAGCAGCTTAGCTGGGGGCGCCTACGAGCAGTACTTC. It yields the protein CASSLAGGAYEQYF.

The CDR3 nucleotides are TGTGCCAGCAGCGACAACAGGGGGCGGGAGACCCAGTACTTC. The encoded protein is CASSDNRGRETQYF. This rearrangement joins TRBV11-2 to TRBJ2-5; 9 nucleotides align to TRBD1. Unmatched junction bases numbered 6, after V lost 5 bases and J lost 5 bases. The CDR3 consists of 14 residues. Germline CDR1 SGHAT, CDR2 FQNNGV.

The chain is built from TRBV5-1 and TRBJ2-5; 12 bases agree with TRBD2. V shed 0 bases and J 5 bases; nucleotides not matched to a gene: 11. Germline loops: CDR1 SGHRS, CDR2 YFSETQ. The CDR3 consists of 18 residues. CDR3 protein: CASSLGETSGSLHETQYF. The CDR3 nucleotides are TGCGCCAGCAGCTTGGGAGAGACTAGCGGGAGCCTACACGAGACCCAGTACTTC.

The V gene is TRBV9, the J gene TRBJ2-3, with 9 bases matching TRBD2. The CDR3 length is 18 residues. From germline, CDR1 is SGDLS and CDR2 YYNGEE. V dropped 1 base and J dropped 0; count of bases not matched to a gene: 9. CDR3 in amino acids: CASSVRGLARASTDTQYF. The DNA for the CDR3 is TGTGCCAGCAGCGTAAGAGGACTAGCGAGGGCTAGCACAGATACGCAGTATTTT.

The chain is built from TRBV27 and TRBJ2-1; TRBD2 matches 8 bases. J lost 4 bases, V lost 2 bases, and 1 base had no gene match. The CDR3 covers 14 residues. Germline lookup yields CDR1 MNHEY and CDR2 SMNVEV (reference sequence). This chain's CDR3 is CASSLGLAYNEQFF. CDR3 DNA sequence: TGTGCCAGCAGTTTAGGACTAGCATACAATGAGCAGTTCTTC.

V usage is TRBV19 and J usage is TRBJ1-5; 9 bases are a match to TRBD1. CDR3 length: 15 residues. The V and J ends lost 4 bases and 7 bases, in that order; junction bases with no gene match: 8. Germline CDR1 reads LNHDA; CDR2 reads SQIVND (reference sequence). For the CDR3, the DNA is TGTGCCAGTAGTAACCGGGGACAGGGCTTACAGCCCCAGCATTTT. Amino acid sequence: CASSNRGQGLQPQHF.